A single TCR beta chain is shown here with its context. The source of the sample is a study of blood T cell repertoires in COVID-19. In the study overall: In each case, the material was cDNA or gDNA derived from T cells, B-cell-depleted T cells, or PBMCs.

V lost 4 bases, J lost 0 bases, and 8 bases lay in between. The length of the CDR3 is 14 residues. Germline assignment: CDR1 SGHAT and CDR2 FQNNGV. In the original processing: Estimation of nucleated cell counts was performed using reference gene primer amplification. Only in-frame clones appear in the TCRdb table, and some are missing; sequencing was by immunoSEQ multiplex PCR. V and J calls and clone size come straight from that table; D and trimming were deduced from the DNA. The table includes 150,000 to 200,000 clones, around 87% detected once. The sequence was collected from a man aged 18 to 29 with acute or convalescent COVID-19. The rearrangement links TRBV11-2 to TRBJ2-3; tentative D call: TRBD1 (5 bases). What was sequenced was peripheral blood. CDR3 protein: CASSSTASTDTQYF. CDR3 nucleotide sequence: TGTGCCAGCAGCTCGACAGCTAGCACAGATACGCAGTATTTT. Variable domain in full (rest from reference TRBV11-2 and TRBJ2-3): EAGVAQSPRYKIIEKRQSVAFWCNPISGHATLYWYQQILGQGPKLLIQFQNNGVVDDSQLPKDRFSAERLKGVDSTLKIQPAKLEDSAVYLCASSSTASTDTQYFGPGTRLTVL.